This T cell receptor (beta chain) appears in the sequencing data of a study of T cells in localized non-small cell lung cancer. Whole-study results and caveats: A median of about 54 of the top 100 tumor clones appeared in adjacent lung, which was paired and uninvolved.

Concerning this clone: Its specificity is not known.

Trimming pared 5 bases from V and 4 bases from J, leaving 11 bases between. The CDR3 loop spans 13 amino acids. The germline V gene has CDR1 SGHAT and CDR2 FQNNGV. Repertoires were generated with immunoSEQ multiplex PCR, while TCRdb's copy carries only in-frame clones and drops some. The data show 45,000 to 55,000 clones, 86% seen once. Sequencing was performed on peripheral blood, taken before any cancer treatment. This rearrangement joins TRBV11-2 to TRBJ1-1, with D possibly TRBD1 on 6 matching bases. The receptor was derived from an older male donor with stage III squamous cell lung carcinoma. The CDR3 DNA follows: TGTGCCAGCAGCCCCGGGGGCTTCACTGAAGCTTTCTTT. This translates into CASSPGGFTEAFF.